These T cell receptor beta chains were read from a single sample in a study of shared clonotypes between healthy human individuals. Only in-frame clones appear in the TCRdb table, and some are missing; sequencing was by immunoSEQ multiplex PCR. The sample carries some 1.5 million clones, 95% to 99% recorded once. Sequenced input: naive CD4+ T cells sorted from blood. The receptors stem from a man aged 25-40 years in good health. The CDR3 runs from the conserved cysteine through the conserved F or W. The D gene is left open where the match is weak. Clone size is stated in some rows and not others, as once, few, many or a class when expanded.

d_gene	v_gene	j_gene	abundance	CDR3nt	CDR3aa
TRBD1	TRBV29-1	TRBJ2-1	-	TGCAGCGCGCCGGGACAGGGGTACAATGAGCAGTTCTTC	CSAPGQGYNEQFF
-	TRBV2	TRBJ2-7	-	TGTGCCAGCAGTGAAGGTGGCCACGAGCAGTACTTC	CASSEGGHEQYF
TRBD1	TRBV5-4	TRBJ2-5	-	TGTGCCAGCAGCCGGGGCGACAGGGAGGAGACCCAGTACTTC	CASSRGDREETQYF
-	TRBV2	TRBJ2-1	once	TGTGCCAGCAGTAGTACGGTTGAGCAGTTCTTC	CASSSTVEQFF
-	TRBV28	TRBJ1-1	-	TGTGCCAGCAGTTTAGGGCGGAGGGGAACTGAAGCTTTCTTT	CASSLGRRGTEAFF
-	TRBV21-1	TRBJ1-5	-	TGTGCCACCTTTGACAGGGACCGGCAGCCCCAGCATTTT	CATFDRDRQPQHF
-	TRBV27	TRBJ2-7	-	TGTGCCAGCAGTGGCCGGGCCCCAAGTCGAGGCGAGCAGTACTTC	CASSGRAPSRGEQYF
TRBD2	TRBV10-3	TRBJ2-7	once	TGTGCCATCAGTGAGCGGAGGGGCCTAGCGGCCTCCTACGAGCAGTACTTC	CAISERRGLAASYEQYF
-	TRBV10-3	TRBJ2-7	-	TGTGCCATCAGTGTTAGTAGCACCTACGAGCAGTACTTC	CAISVSSTYEQYF
-	TRBV5-1	TRBJ2-1	-	TGCGCCAGCAGCGCATACCGGTCCGATGAGCAGTTCTTC	CASSAYRSDEQFF
TRBD2	TRBV28	TRBJ2-1	once	TGTGCCAGCAGTCCTCTGGCGGGAGGGCTGTACAATGAGCAGTTCTTC	CASSPLAGGLYNEQFF
-	TRBV27	TRBJ2-7	once	TGTGCCAGCAGTTTGCCGGGAGCCTACGAGCAGTACTTC	CASSLPGAYEQYF
-	TRBV27	TRBJ1-1	-	TGTGCCAGCAGTACGAGGGTTAGGTACACTGAAGCTTTCTTT	CASSTRVRYTEAFF
TRBD1	TRBV6-1	TRBJ1-1	-	TGTGCCAGCAAACATTTACAGGGGGCGACTCCTTTCTTT	CASKHLQGATPFF
-	TRBV2	TRBJ1-1	-	TGTGCCAGCAGTGAAGCCCGGCAGCGAGTGGGGGACACTGAAGCTTTCTTT	CASSEARQRVGDTEAFF
-	TRBV15	TRBJ2-7	once	TGTGCCACCAGCATCGGCGGTGGGGGCTACGAGCAGTACTTC	CATSIGGGGYEQYF
-	TRBV5-1	TRBJ2-5	-	TGCGCCAGCAGCTTGGGACAATTGTACCAAGAGACCCAGTACTTC	CASSLGQLYQETQYF
-	TRBV5-1	TRBJ2-1	-	TGCGCCAGCAGCTTGGTAGCCAGGGACGATGAGCAGTTCTTC	CASSLVARDDEQFF
TRBD1	TRBV10-3	TRBJ1-1	once	TGTGCCATCAGTGAGTTCACAGGGGGCGCAGCTGAAGCTTTCTTT	CAISEFTGGAAEAFF
-	TRBV5-1	TRBJ1-1	-	TGCGCCAGCAGCTTGGGGTGGGATACTGAAGCTTTCTTT	CASSLGWDTEAFF
-	TRBV18	TRBJ2-1	-	TGTGCCAGCTCACCGACCCGGTTGGGATACAATGAGCAGTTCTTC	CASSPTRLGYNEQFF
-	TRBV11-2	TRBJ1-1	-	TGTGCCAGCAGCTCTTTGCTCTCAGGGAAAGCTTTCTTT	CASSSLLSGKAFF
-	TRBV10-1	TRBJ1-2	-	TGCGCCAGCAGTCAAGATCCCTCGGGGGTTTATGGCTACACCTTC	CASSQDPSGVYGYTF
TRBD1	TRBV29-1	TRBJ1-4	-	TGCAGCGTTGAGGGACAGGGGCCTGAAAAACTGTTTTTT	CSVEGQGPEKLFF
TRBD1	TRBV5-1	TRBJ2-2	-	TGCGCCAGCAGCGGAAGGACAGGAGCGATAGGGGAGCTGTTTTTT	CASSGRTGAIGELFF
-	TRBV9	TRBJ2-1	-	TGTGCCAGCAGCGTAGGTTTGAGTCCTAACAATGAGCAGTTCTTC	CASSVGLSPNNEQFF
-	TRBV11-1	TRBJ1-3	-	TGTGCCAGCAGCTTTGATGGTATCTCTGGAAACACCATATATTTT	CASSFDGISGNTIYF
-	TRBV5-4	TRBJ2-2	-	TGTGCCAGCAGCTTGGACCCCATACTAGGCGGGGAGCTGTTTTTT	CASSLDPILGGELFF
TRBD2	TRBV18	TRBJ2-1	-	TGTGCCAGCTCACCTACTAGCGACCATGAGCAGTTCTTC	CASSPTSDHEQFF
-	TRBV20-1	TRBJ2-5	-	TGCAGTGCTAGACGAGAGACCCAGTACTTC	CSARRETQYF
-	TRBV28	TRBJ1-1	-	TGTGCCAGCGCCGTCGAGACAGGCGAAGCTTTCTTT	CASAVETGEAFF
-	TRBV11-2	TRBJ2-1	-	TGTGCCAGCAGCTTTAGTCTCCCCGACTACAATGAGCAGTTCTTC	CASSFSLPDYNEQFF
-	TRBV13	TRBJ2-7	-	TGTGCCAGCGGAGCGGAGCATTTTGAGCAGTACTTC	CASGAEHFEQYF
-	TRBV6-1	TRBJ1-2	-	TGTGCCAGCACCCGGAAGGCAGGAAACTATGGCTACACCTTC	CASTRKAGNYGYTF
TRBD2	TRBV4-3	TRBJ2-3	once	TGCGCCAGCAGCCAAGACCGGCTAGCGGGAGGCACAGATACGCAGTATTTT	CASSQDRLAGGTDTQYF
TRBD2	TRBV5-4	TRBJ2-1	-	TGTGCCAGCAGCCACGATCTTAGCGGGAGGGTCAATGAGCAGTTCTTC	CASSHDLSGRVNEQFF
TRBD1	TRBV19	TRBJ2-5	-	TGTGCCAGTAGTATTCAAGGGGGCGGCACCCAGTACTTC	CASSIQGGGTQYF
TRBD1	TRBV18	TRBJ1-2	-	TGTGCCAGCTCAACGACAGGGGTAGGCTACACCTTC	CASSTTGVGYTF
-	TRBV6-5	TRBJ2-7	-	TGTGCCAGCAGGCAGGGGGGGTCCTACGAGCAGTACTTC	CASRQGGSYEQYF
-	TRBV27	TRBJ2-3	-	TGTGCCAGCAGTACCTACCGCAGAGATACGCAGTATTTT	CASSTYRRDTQYF
-	TRBV11-2	TRBJ1-1	-	TGTGCCAGCAGCTTATATCGCGGGAACACTGAAGCTTTCTTT	CASSLYRGNTEAFF
-	TRBV7-9	TRBJ2-5	-	TGTGCCAGCAGCTTCCAGGAGACCCAGTACTTC	CASSFQETQYF
TRBD2	TRBV19	TRBJ2-1	-	TGTGCCAGTAGTATAAAAGCGGGAGGCGATAATGAGCAGTTCTTC	CASSIKAGGDNEQFF
-	TRBV29-1	TRBJ2-3	-	TGCAGCGTTGGGACCACAGATACGCAGTATTTT	CSVGTTDTQYF
-	TRBV5-1	TRBJ2-5	-	TGCGCCAGCAGCAGGGCCACCACCGTAGTGGGCCAAGAGACCCAGTACTTC	CASSRATTVVGQETQYF
-	TRBV29-1	TRBJ2-3	-	TGCAGCATTGGAGTCGGGAGCCGGAGTGATACGCAGTATTTT	CSIGVGSRSDTQYF
-	TRBV30	TRBJ2-3	-	TGTGCCTGGAGTGTGTCGGGAAGCACAGATACGCAGTATTTT	CAWSVSGSTDTQYF
-	TRBV12-5	TRBJ1-2	-	TGTGCTAGTGGTTTGGGCAGGGGAGATGGCTACACCTTC	CASGLGRGDGYTF
-	TRBV5-4	TRBJ2-7	once	TGTGCCAGCAGCTTGCCCTCTCCGACCTACGAGCAGTACTTC	CASSLPSPTYEQYF
-	TRBV5-8	TRBJ2-7	-	TGTGCCAGCAGCTCGCCCGTCGGACGGATCTACGAGCAGTACTTC	CASSSPVGRIYEQYF
TRBD2	TRBV14	TRBJ2-7	-	TGTGCCAGCAGCCATGGCGGGAGGGCCTACGAGCAGTACTTC	CASSHGGRAYEQYF
TRBD2	TRBV5-1	TRBJ2-1	-	TGCGCCAGCAGCTCTGGTAGACTAGCGGGATACCAGTTCTTC	CASSSGRLAGYQFF
-	TRBV5-5	TRBJ2-1	-	TGTGCCAGCAGCCCCGGAAAGGCGGGCCCGTACAATGAGCAGTTCTTC	CASSPGKAGPYNEQFF
-	TRBV4-2	TRBJ2-3	-	TGTGCCAGCAGCCAGCACAGCGGAACTAGCACAGATACGCAGTATTTT	CASSQHSGTSTDTQYF
TRBD1	TRBV18	TRBJ2-2	-	TGTGCCAGCTCCATTCGGACAGGCTCCCCTGAGGAGCTGTTTTTT	CASSIRTGSPEELFF
-	TRBV7-2	TRBJ1-5	-	TGTGCCAGCAGCGGAGTAACAAGCAATCAGCCCCAGCATTTT	CASSGVTSNQPQHF